These 8 T cell receptor beta chains came from one sample sequenced in a study of cytotoxic CD8 clonotypes in ibrutinib-treated CLL (dated by TCRdb to about 2021). Library creation used the immunoSEQ multiplex PCR assay. TCRdb retrieved this table from immuneACCESS and kept in-frame rearrangements only. Not all clones are present; in checked studies, unresolved V genes account for under half, and no reason is known for the remainder. This sample lists 250,000 or so clones; less than 75% were detected once. The ten most abundant clones make up approximately 15% of the sample. In the paper's terms, the time point label means: less than 30 months on ibrutinib. This specimen was PBMCs, taken after 24 months of ibrutinib treatment. The source is a human donor with chronic lymphocytic leukemia.

The J gene is TRBJ2-7, the V gene TRBV6-1; 8 nucleotides match TRBD1. Per the germline V gene, CDR1 is MNHNS and CDR2 is SASEGT. The CDR3 runs to 13 residues. Unmatched junction bases numbered 3, after V lost 6 bases and J lost 2 bases. This chain's CDR3 is CASSMGQAYEQYF. CDR3 DNA: TGTGCCAGCAGCATGGGACAGGCCTACGAGCAGTACTTC.

The CDR3 loop is CASSRPRASGVLAKNIQYF. CDR3 sequence (DNA): TGTGCCAGCAGTCGCCCGAGGGCTAGCGGCGTTTTAGCCAAAAACATTCAGTACTTC. V gene TRBV28 combines with J gene TRBJ2-4; 7 nucleotides line up with TRBD2. The CDR3 sequence is 19 residues long. Germline CDR1 is MDHEN and CDR2 is SYDVKM. Trimming took 5 bases from V and 0 from J; bases not matched to a gene: 16.

The chain uses TRBV29-1 and TRBJ1-2, with unresolved D. V lost 4 bases and J 0 bases, leaving 12 bases between the germline ends. Germline V CDR1 and CDR2: SQVTM, ANQGSEA. CDR3 size: 14 residues. Here the CDR3 DNA reads TGCAGCGTTGGTGGACGGAGAGCTAACTATGGCTACACCTTC. Protein product: CSVGGRRANYGYTF.

The chain combines TRBV7-2 with TRBJ2-1, with a tentative D call TRBD2 (5 bases). This CDR3 has 17 amino acids. V was clipped by 2 bases and J by 5 bases, with 19 bases between them. Germline V CDR1 and CDR2: SGHTA, FQGNSA. CDR3 in DNA: TGTGCCAGCAGCTTACTTCCCCACCGGGATTATAACAATGAGCAGTTCTTC. Its protein is CASSLLPHRDYNNEQFF.

The chain employs TRBV28 and TRBJ1-5, with D perhaps TRBD1 (5 bases). Trimming removed 4 bases at V and 0 bases at J, with 10 bases between. Germline CDR1 is MDHEN and CDR2 is SYDVKM. This CDR3 region has 15 residues. CDR3 DNA sequence: TGTGCCAGCAGTTCTCCCAGGGATAGCAATCAGCCCCAGCATTTT. Residues: CASSSPRDSNQPQHF.

This chain links TRBV9 with TRBJ2-2; 9 bases fit TRBD2. The germline gives CDR1 SGDLS, CDR2 YYNGEE. V shed 0 bases and J 8 bases; nucleotides not matched to a gene: 8. The CDR3 has 16 amino acids. The chain's CDR3 is CASSVELAGVAGELFF. The CDR3 DNA follows: TGTGCCAGCAGCGTAGAGTTAGCGGGAGTAGCTGGGGAGCTGTTTTTT.

With respect to this clone: Other nucleotide sequences from this sample produce the same CDR3. The V and J genes are TRBV30 and TRBJ2-3; 7 nucleotides line up with TRBD1. The V gene's germline CDR1 is GTSNPN and CDR2 SVGIG (reference sequence). The CDR3 is made up of 14 amino acids. V lost 3 bases and J lost 1; bases outside the gene matches: 4. The CDR3 sequence is CAWRGDRGTDTQYF. For the CDR3, the DNA is TGTGCCTGGAGGGGTGACAGGGGCACAGATACGCAGTATTTT. Drawing the rest from reference TRBV30 and TRBJ2-3, the complete variable domain is SQTIHQWPATLVQPVGSPLSLECTVEGTSNPNLYWYRQAAGRGLQLLFYSVGIGQISSEVPQNLSASRPQDRQFILSSKKLLLSDSGFYLCAWRGDRGTDTQYFGPGTRLTVL.

V usage is TRBV19 and J usage is TRBJ2-7, with TRBD2 identical over 7 bases. The ends lost 5 bases at V and 1 base at J; junction bases unmatched: 11. Germline loops: CDR1 LNHDA, CDR2 SQIVND (reference sequence). CDR3 length: 16 residues. The CDR3 DNA follows: TGTGCCAGTAGTGGACCGACTAGCCGGGGGTCCTACGAGCAGTACTTC. Translating gives CASSGPTSRGSYEQYF.